This T cell receptor (beta chain) was identified in a study of human T cells and chemical hapten exposure. About the research overall: There were weekly diphenylcyclopropenone doses to the scalp for patients throughout the roughly 23-week study. Readings were taken at 6 days from patch tests that had applied 0.01% DPC to the upper back.

TCRdb used MiXCR to reprocess the RACE reads, holding one entry per CDR3 protein. The table has around 380,000 distinct CDR3 sequences, roughly 5% seen once. The time point is: patch test 1, 2 weeks after DPC sensitization. Noted treatment: therapeutic diphenylcyclopropenone sensitization with weekly scalp DPC. Drawing of blood took place ahead of applying each patch test. This clonotype occurred many times. The specimen was whole blood, collected in connection with sensitization to the hapten diphenylcyclopropenone (DPC). This receptor was identified in a woman aged 50 to 60 with alopecia areata. Some clones in this sample may be carry-over from other donors' samples.

As DNA, the CDR3 is TGCGCGACAGAGGTCACAGATACGCAGTATTTT. Translating gives CATEVTDTQYF. The chain couples TRBV10-2 to TRBJ2-3, with D possibly being TRBD1 (5 bases). Germline CDR1 is WSHSY and CDR2 is SAAADI. The CDR3 extends over 11 amino acids.